A single sample is the source of the 20 T cell receptor beta chains below, sequenced in a study of Ad26.COV2.S vaccination and SARS-CoV-2 variants. Profiling relied on immunoSEQ multiplex PCR, and the TCRdb table lists in-frame clones only, not all of them. The top ten clones hold approximately 1.9% of a sample with some 320,000 clones, about 82% of them seen once. The sample's treatment: about 20 received Ad26.COV2.S at low or high dose, single or two shots; about 5 received placebo; per-sample allocation not given. The samples date from day 63 after the first vaccine or placebo injection. The specimen comprised peripheral blood, sampled in a trial of Ad26.COV2.S vaccine versus placebo. Receptors were obtained from a person aged 18-65 years who received the Ad26.COV2.S COVID-19 vaccine or a placebo.

The chain combines TRBV6-1 with TRBJ2-7; 10 nucleotides agree with TRBD1. V was pared by 3 bases and J by 4 bases, with 18 bases of the junction left unmatched. Germline-derived CDR1 and CDR2 are MNHNS and SASEGT. This CDR3 is 19 amino acids long. This chain's CDR3 is CASSEEAAAGTGVFYEQYF. Here the CDR3 DNA reads TGTGCCAGCAGTGAGGAGGCTGCCGCCGGGACAGGGGTTTTTTACGAGCAGTACTTC.

This chain connects TRBV6-5 to TRBJ1-2, with D maybe TRBD1 (6 bases). This CDR3 is 15 amino acids long. CDR1 MNHEY and CDR2 SVGAGI come from the germline V gene. Trimming pared 2 bases from V and 4 bases from J, leaving 14 bases between. The CDR3 sequence: CASSYPRTAIYGYTF. CDR3 bases: TGTGCCAGCAGTTACCCCAGGACAGCCATCTATGGCTACACCTTC.

The V and J genes are TRBV6-6 and TRBJ1-2, with TRBD1 identical over 7 bases. V dropped 6 bases and J dropped 1; count of bases not matched to a gene: 8. The germline V gene has CDR1 MNHNY and CDR2 SVGAGI (reference sequence). The CDR3 extends over 15 amino acids. This CDR3 reads CASSRGTDLNYGYTF. DNA for the CDR3: TGTGCCAGCAGCCGAGGGACAGATCTTAACTATGGCTACACCTTC.

This clone was counted a single time. The chain links TRBV29-1 to TRBJ1-2, with TRBD1 identical over 8 bases. Germline V gene data show CDR1 as SQVTM and CDR2 as ANQGSEA. The CDR3 has 16 amino acids. With 6 bases clipped from V and 6 bases from J, the junction kept 18 bases outside the gene matches. DNA of the CDR3: TGCAGCGTAGCAACCGGGACAGGATCTTTAAAGAATGGCTACACCTTC. Translated: CSVATGTGSLKNGYTF.

The chain couples TRBV6-2 or TRBV6-3 to TRBJ1-2, with D uncertain. CDR1 MNHEY and CDR2 SVGEGT come from the germline V gene. CDR3 length: 13 residues. V lost 4 bases and J lost 4, with 10 bases in between. The CDR3 nucleotides read TGTGCCAGCAGTTCCGGCGCCAGCTATGGCTACACCTTC. Residues: CASSSGASYGYTF.

Turning to this clone: Other DNA sequences in the same sample also yield this CDR3. The genes are TRBV7-2 and TRBJ1-2; D remains unclear. This CDR3 comprises 13 residues. CDR1 is SGHTA, CDR2 FQGNSA, per germline. V gave up 2 bases and J gave up 8 bases, with 12 bases separating them. The CDR3 loop is CASSLSGAQGYTF. DNA of the CDR3: TGTGCCAGCAGCTTAAGCGGCGCTCAAGGCTACACCTTC.

This chain connects TRBV9 to TRBJ2-1; no clear D gene. The CDR3 is 12 residues long. Per the germline V gene, CDR1 is SGDLS and CDR2 is YYNGEE. V was pared by 7 bases and J by 4 bases, with 9 bases between. CDR3 residues: CASAPEYNEQFF. Written as DNA, the CDR3 is TGTGCCAGCGCTCCGGAGTACAATGAGCAGTTCTTC.

The V gene is TRBV15, the J gene TRBJ2-3; D not resolved. Per the germline V gene, CDR1 is LNHNV and CDR2 is YYDKDF (reference sequence). This CDR3 comprises 14 residues. V gave up 3 bases and J gave up 6 bases, with 13 bases separating them. The CDR3 here is CATSRNSPADTQYF. The CDR3 DNA follows: TGTGCCACCAGCAGGAACTCCCCGGCGGATACGCAGTATTTT.

The V call is TRBV7-2, the J call TRBJ2-5; TRBD1 or TRBD2 may be the D gene (6 bases each). Trimming pared 6 bases from V and 6 bases from J, leaving 17 bases between. The CDR3 contains 14 residues. Germline-derived CDR1 and CDR2 are SGHTA and FQGNSA. DNA for the CDR3: TGTGCCAGCAGATCCCCCGGGGGCGGGAAGACCCAGTACTTC. Its translation: CASRSPGGGKTQYF.

This chain links TRBV5-1 with TRBJ1-1, with a possible D match to TRBD1 (5 bases). Germline values: CDR1 SGHRS, CDR2 YFSETQ. This CDR3 region has 15 residues. The V end was cut by 5 bases, the J end by 1 base, with 15 bases between. The CDR3 here is CASSFSGTSNTEAFF. CDR3 in DNA: TGCGCCAGCAGTTTTTCCGGGACCTCGAACACTGAAGCTTTCTTT.

For this clone: The same CDR3 arises from other DNA sequences in this sample as well. The rearrangement uses TRBV7-2 and TRBJ2-5; 14 bases fit TRBD2. In germline, CDR1 is SGHTA, CDR2 FQGNSA. The CDR3 totals 15 residues. With 4 bases clipped from V and 4 bases from J, the junction kept 2 bases outside the gene matches. Here the CDR3 reads CASSSGLAGVETQYF. The CDR3 region has the DNA TGTGCCAGCAGCTCGGGACTAGCGGGGGTAGAGACCCAGTACTTC.

The chain links TRBV4-3 to TRBJ2-7; D not certain. Germline V gives CDR1 LGHNA, CDR2 YSLEER. Between the trimmed V and J ends, which lost 1 base and 2 bases, there was a span of 15 bases. The CDR3 is 16 residues long. CDR3 in DNA: TGCGCCAGCAGCCAAGGTATTTCGGACGGTACCTACGAGCAGTACTTC. Translated, it gives CASSQGISDGTYEQYF.

This clone was counted at least ten times. The V gene is TRBV6-4, the J gene TRBJ2-1, with 10 bases lining up with TRBD1. CDR1 is MRHNA, CDR2 SNTAGT, per germline. Trimming removed 0 bases from V and 5 bases from J; junction bases left unmatched: 4. The CDR3 is 16 amino acids. The CDR3, as DNA: TGTGCCAGCAGTGACTCGCCGGGACAGGGGAACAATGAGCAGTTCTTC. Translating gives CASSDSPGQGNNEQFF.

The chain joins TRBV18 to TRBJ2-3; D possibly corresponds to TRBD1 (5 bases). The CDR3 runs to 15 residues. Germline V CDR1 and CDR2: KGHSH, LQKENI. V was clipped by 2 bases and J by 2 bases, with 11 bases between them. The CDR3: CASSPKGPPTDTQYF. CDR3 in DNA: TGTGCCAGCTCACCAAAGGGGCCCCCCACAGATACGCAGTATTTT.

The chain links TRBV4-1 to TRBJ2-3; 8 positions agree with TRBD1. CDR1 is MGHRA and CDR2 is YSYEKL in the germline V gene. The J segment lost 1 base and the V segment lost 3 bases, leaving 0 bases of the junction unmatched. The CDR3 loop spans 14 amino acids. The CDR3 bases are TGCGCCAGCAGCCAGGACAGGGGCACAGATACGCAGTATTTT. The encoded protein is CASSQDRGTDTQYF.

This clone was seen just once. This rearrangement joins TRBV11-2 to TRBJ2-1; 8 bases line up with TRBD1. V gave up 4 bases and J gave up 3 bases; unmatched junction bases: 8. Germline assignment: CDR1 SGHAT and CDR2 FQNNGV. The CDR3 is 16 amino acids. Here the CDR3 reads CASSYIQGGFYNEQFF. CDR3 DNA sequence: TGTGCCAGCAGCTACATACAGGGGGGATTCTACAATGAGCAGTTCTTC.

V and J are TRBV9 and TRBJ2-1, with 8 bases aligning to TRBD2. The CDR3 runs to 16 residues. V shed 0 bases, J shed 8 bases, and the junction held 10 bases outside the gene matches. The germline V gene encodes CDR1 SGDLS and CDR2 YYNGEE. Here the CDR3 reads CASSVGVSSGFDEQFF. DNA for the CDR3: TGTGCCAGCAGCGTAGGGGTGTCTAGCGGGTTCGATGAGCAGTTCTTC.

V usage is TRBV4-1 and J usage is TRBJ2-3; D unclear. Germline V lookup: CDR1 MGHRA, CDR2 YSYEKL. V lost 5 bases to trimming and J lost 1 base, with 10 bases between them. The CDR3 is 14 residues long. CDR3: CASSNPPRTDTQYF. CDR3 bases: TGCGCCAGCAGCAATCCCCCCCGCACAGATACGCAGTATTTT.

This clone was counted only a few times. The V and J genes are TRBV9 and TRBJ2-2; possible D gene TRBD1, 5 bases. Germline V CDR1 and CDR2: SGDLS, YYNGEE. V dropped 4 bases and J dropped 6 bases, with 16 bases sitting between them. The CDR3 has 15 amino acids. The CDR3 DNA reads as TGTGCCAGCAGCACAAAACCCCAGGGCGCCGGGGAGCTGTTTTTT. This encodes CASSTKPQGAGELFF.

Of note for this clone: This CDR3 is also generated by other DNA sequences in the sample. The chain joins TRBV12-3 or TRBV12-4 to TRBJ1-2, with D tentatively TRBD1 (5 bases). The CDR3 length is 11 residues. Trimming removed 6 bases from V and 5 bases from J, with 7 bases in between. In DNA, the CDR3 is TGTGCCAGCAGCCCAGGGTATGGCTACACCTTC. It encodes CASSPGYGYTF.